This TCR beta chain was identified during a study of PD-1 blockade in classical Hodgkin lymphoma. Study-level results: By C4D1, diversity of CD4+ TCRs had risen significantly, whereas that of CD8+ TCRs had not. Baseline diversity was lower in partial responders and progressors than complete responders.

As concerns this clone: Its matching antigen is unknown.

Here immunoSEQ multiplex PCR was the method, and the copy in TCRdb shows in-frame clones only, minus some. The sample holds around 20,000 clones, roughly 80% seen once. Every patient relapsed after autologous stem cell transplantation, and brentuximab vedotin exposure varied. Each best response was a complete response, a partial response or progressive disease. Germline CDR1 SEHNR, CDR2 FQNEAQ (reference sequence). There are 16 residues in the CDR3. With V trimmed by 5 bases and J by 3 bases, 10 bases remained unmatched. The sample consisted of peripheral blood mononuclear cells (PBMCs), taken before the second cycle of nivolumab. The chain links TRBV7-9 to TRBJ1-1, with 9 bases identical to TRBD1. This receptor was obtained from a human donor with classical Hodgkin lymphoma. CDR3 coding DNA: TGTGCCAGCAGCCCGAGGCTGACAGGGGGGTACACTGAAGCTTTCTTT. It codes for CASSPRLTGGYTEAFF.